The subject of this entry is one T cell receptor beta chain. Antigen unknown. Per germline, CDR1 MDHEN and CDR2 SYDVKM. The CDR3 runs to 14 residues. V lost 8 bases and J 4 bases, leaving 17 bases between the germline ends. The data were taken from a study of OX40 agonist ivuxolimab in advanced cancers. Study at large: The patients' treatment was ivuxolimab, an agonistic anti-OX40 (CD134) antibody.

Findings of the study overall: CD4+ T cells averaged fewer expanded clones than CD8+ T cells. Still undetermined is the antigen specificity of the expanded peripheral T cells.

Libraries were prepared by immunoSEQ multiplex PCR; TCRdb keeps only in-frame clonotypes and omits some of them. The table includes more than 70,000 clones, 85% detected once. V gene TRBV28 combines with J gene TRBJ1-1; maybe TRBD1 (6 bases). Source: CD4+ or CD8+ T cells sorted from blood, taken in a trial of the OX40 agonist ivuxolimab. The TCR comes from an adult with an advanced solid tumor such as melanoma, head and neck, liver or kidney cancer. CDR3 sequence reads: CASPPTGTATEAFF. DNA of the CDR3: TGTGCCAGCCCTCCCACAGGGACGGCCACTGAAGCTTTCTTT.